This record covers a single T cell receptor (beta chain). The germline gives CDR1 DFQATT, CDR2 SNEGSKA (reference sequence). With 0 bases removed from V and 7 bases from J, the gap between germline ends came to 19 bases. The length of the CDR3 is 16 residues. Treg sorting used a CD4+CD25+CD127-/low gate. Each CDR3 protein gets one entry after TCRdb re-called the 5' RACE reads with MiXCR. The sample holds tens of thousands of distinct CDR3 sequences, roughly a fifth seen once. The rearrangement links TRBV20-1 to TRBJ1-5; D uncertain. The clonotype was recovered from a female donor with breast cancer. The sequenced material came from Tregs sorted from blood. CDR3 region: CSARDAVPGVSQPQHF. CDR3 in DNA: TGCAGTGCTAGAGATGCGGTCCCCGGGGTTTCGCAGCCCCAGCATTTT.